The present entry profiles one T cell receptor beta chain with its context. Its antigen is unknown. Sequenced by immunoSEQ multiplex PCR; TCRdb stores in-frame clones only, minus some. The data contain approximately 72,000 clones, roughly 87% of them seen just once; the ten biggest clones take up approximately 30%. These data originate in a study of T cell responses to AZD1222 COVID-19 vaccine. V was shortened by 5 bases and J by 3 bases, with 8 bases between the two germline ends. The CDR3 runs to 13 residues. From germline, CDR1 is SNHLY and CDR2 FYNNEI. Second-dose recipients at about 4 or about 12 weeks were treated as one pooled group. Study findings and constraints: Donors were chiefly white British, with a greater number of females, and clonal diversity was perhaps underestimated. Vaccine-associated CD4 TCRs ranged over spike, dominating at 160-218 and 743-854. Seropositive AZD1222 recipients at baseline numbered only 6 or 7.

The chain uses TRBV2 and TRBJ2-1; D is uncertain. Sequences were derived from peripheral blood, sampled 28 days after the second AZD1222 dose. The clonotype was recovered from an adult who received the AZD1222 COVID-19 vaccine. Here the CDR3 DNA reads TGTGCCAGCAGTCCCGACAACTACAATGAGCAGTTCTTC. It translates to CASSPDNYNEQFF.